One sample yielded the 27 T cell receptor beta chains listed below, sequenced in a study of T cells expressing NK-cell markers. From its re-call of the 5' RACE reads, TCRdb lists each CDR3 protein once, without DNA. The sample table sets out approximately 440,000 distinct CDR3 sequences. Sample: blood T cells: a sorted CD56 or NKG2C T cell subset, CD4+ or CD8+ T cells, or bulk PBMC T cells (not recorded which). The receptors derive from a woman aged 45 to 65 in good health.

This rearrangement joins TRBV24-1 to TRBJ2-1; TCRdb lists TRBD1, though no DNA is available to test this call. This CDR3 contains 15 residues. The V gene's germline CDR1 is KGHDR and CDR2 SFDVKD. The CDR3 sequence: CATSAQVSSYNEQFF.

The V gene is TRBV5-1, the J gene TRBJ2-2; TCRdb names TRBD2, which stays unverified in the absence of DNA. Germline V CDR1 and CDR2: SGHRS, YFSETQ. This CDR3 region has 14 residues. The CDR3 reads CASRPLSLTGELFF. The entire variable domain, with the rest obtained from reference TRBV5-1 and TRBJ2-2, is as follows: KAGVTQTPRYLIKTRGQQVTLSCSPISGHRSVSWYQQTPGQGLQFLFEYFSETQRNKGNFPGRFSGRQFSNSRSEMNVSTLELGDSALYLCASRPLSLTGELFFGEGSRLTVL.

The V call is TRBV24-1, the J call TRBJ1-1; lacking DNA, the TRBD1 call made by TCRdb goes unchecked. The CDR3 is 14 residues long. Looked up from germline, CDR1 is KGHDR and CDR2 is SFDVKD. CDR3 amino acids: CATSDVKGTAGAFF.

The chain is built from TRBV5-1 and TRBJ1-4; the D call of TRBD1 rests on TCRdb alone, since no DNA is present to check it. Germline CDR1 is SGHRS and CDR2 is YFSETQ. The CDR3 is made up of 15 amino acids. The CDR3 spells CASSSHGTGNEKLFF.

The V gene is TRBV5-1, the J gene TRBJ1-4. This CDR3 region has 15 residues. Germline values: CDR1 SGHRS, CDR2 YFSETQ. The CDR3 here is CASSAGGVTNEKLFF.

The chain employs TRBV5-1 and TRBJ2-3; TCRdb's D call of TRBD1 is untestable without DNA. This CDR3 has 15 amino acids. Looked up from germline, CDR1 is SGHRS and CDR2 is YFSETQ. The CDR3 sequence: CASSSRQGSTDTQYF.

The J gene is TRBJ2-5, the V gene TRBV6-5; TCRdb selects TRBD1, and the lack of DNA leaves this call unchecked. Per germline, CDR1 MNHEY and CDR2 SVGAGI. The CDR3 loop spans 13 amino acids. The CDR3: CATSRGTKETQYF.

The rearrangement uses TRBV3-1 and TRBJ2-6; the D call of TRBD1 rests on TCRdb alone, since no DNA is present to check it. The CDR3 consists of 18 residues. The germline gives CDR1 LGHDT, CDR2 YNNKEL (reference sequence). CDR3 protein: CASSPKTTGEVGANVLTF. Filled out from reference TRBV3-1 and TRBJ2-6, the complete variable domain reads DTAVSQTPKYLVTQMGNDKSIKCEQNLGHDTMYWYKQDSKKFLKIMFSYNNKELIINETVPNRFSPKSPDKAHLNLHINSLELGDSAVYFCASSPKTTGEVGANVLTFGAGSRLTVL.

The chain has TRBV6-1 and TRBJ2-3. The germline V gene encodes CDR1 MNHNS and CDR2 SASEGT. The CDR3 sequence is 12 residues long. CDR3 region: CASSEEVGLQYF.

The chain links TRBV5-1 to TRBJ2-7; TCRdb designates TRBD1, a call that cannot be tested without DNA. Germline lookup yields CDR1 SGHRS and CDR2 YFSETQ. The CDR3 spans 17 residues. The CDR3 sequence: CASSLAGGQGSTYEQYF.

The CDR3 reads CASSPDGRGLAGGFYEQYF. The chain recombines TRBV7-8 with TRBJ2-7; the D call from TCRdb, TRBD2, cannot be confirmed without DNA. CDR1 and CDR2 from the germline V gene are SGHVS and FQNEAQ. The CDR3 runs 19 residues.

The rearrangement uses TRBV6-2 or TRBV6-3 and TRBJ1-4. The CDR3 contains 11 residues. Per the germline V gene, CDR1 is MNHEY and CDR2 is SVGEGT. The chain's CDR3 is CASRGNEKLFF.

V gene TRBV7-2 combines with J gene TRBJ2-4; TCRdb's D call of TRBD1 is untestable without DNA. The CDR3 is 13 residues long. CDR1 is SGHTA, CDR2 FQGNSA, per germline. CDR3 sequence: CASTGLAKNIQYF.

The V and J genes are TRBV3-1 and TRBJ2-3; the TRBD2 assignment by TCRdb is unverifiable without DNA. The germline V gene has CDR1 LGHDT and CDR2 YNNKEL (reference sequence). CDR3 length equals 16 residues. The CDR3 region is CASSRLREPYTDTQYF.

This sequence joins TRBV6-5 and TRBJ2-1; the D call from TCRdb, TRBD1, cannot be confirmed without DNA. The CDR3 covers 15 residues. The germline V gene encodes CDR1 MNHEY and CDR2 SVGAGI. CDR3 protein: CASSVTGGARGEQFF.

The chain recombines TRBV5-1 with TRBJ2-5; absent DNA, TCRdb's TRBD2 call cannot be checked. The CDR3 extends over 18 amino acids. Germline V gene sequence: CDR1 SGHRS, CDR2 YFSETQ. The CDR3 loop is CASSPGLAHIARQETQYF.

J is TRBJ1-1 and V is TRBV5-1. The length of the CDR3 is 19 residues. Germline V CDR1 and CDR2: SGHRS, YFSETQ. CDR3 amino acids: CASSPLQLLVGNMNTEAFF.

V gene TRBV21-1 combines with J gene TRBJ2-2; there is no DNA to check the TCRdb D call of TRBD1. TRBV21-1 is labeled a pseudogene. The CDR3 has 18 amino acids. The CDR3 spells CASSKGPDRGQHTGELFF.

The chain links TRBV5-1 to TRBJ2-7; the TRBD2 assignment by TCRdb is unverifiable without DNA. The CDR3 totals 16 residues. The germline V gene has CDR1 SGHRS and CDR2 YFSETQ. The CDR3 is CASSLSVKQPADEQYF.

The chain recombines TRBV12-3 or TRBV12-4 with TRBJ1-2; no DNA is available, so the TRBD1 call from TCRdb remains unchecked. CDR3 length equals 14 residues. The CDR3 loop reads CASRTGTGVGGYTF.

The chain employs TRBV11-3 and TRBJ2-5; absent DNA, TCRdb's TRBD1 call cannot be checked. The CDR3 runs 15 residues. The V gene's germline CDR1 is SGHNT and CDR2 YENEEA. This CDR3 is CASSPRAVRQETQYF.

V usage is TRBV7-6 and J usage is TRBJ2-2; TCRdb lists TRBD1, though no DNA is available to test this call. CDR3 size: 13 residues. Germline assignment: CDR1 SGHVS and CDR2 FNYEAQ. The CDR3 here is CASSLAAPGELFF.

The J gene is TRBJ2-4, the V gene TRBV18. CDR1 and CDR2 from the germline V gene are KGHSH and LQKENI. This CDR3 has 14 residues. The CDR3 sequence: CASSPPGVGDIQYF.

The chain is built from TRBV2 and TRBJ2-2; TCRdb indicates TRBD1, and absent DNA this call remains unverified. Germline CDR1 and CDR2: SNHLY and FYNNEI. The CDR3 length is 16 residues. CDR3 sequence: CASSEGTGGPTGELFF.

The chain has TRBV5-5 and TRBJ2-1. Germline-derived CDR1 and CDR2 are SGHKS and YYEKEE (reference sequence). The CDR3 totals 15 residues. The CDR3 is CASSLGLSPYNEQFF.

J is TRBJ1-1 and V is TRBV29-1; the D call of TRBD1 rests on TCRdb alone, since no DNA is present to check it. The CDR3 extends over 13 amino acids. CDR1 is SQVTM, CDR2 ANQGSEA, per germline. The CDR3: CSGMRKGWTEAFF.

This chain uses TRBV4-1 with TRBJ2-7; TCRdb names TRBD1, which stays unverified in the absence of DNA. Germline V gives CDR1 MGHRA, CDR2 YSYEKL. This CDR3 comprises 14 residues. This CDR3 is CASSQDRVPYEQYF.